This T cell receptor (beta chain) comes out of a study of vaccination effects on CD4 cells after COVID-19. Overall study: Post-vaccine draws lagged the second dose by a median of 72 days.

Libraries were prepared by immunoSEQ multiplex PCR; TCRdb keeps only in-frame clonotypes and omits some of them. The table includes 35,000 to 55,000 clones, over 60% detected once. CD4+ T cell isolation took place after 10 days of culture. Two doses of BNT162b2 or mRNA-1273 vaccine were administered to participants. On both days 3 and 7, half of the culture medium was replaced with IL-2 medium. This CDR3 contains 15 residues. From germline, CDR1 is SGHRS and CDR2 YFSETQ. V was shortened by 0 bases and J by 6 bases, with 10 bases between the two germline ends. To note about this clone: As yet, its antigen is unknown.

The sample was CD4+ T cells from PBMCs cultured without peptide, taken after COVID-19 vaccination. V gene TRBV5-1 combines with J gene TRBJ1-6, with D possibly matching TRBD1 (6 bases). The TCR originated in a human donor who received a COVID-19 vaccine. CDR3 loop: CASSLETGRNSPLHF. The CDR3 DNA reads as TGCGCCAGCAGCTTGGAAACAGGGCGTAATTCACCCCTCCACTTT.